One and the same sample provided the 20 T cell receptor beta chains below, sequenced in a study of patients and donors after allogeneic stem cell transplantation. TCRdb fed the RT-PCR reads into MiXCR, producing one record per CDR3 protein. The table includes hundreds of thousands of distinct CDR3 sequences, around 16% detected once. Source material: blood, either unsorted or a sorted T cell fraction (not recorded which). These receptors came from a human donor who was either an allogeneic HSCT recipient or a stem cell or donor lymphocyte infusion donor (not recorded which). It is not recorded whose cells these are; they may come from a transplant donor.

This chain links TRBV18 with TRBJ1-1, with no clear D. From germline, CDR1 is KGHSH and CDR2 LQKENI. V was shortened by 1 base and J by 7 bases, with 7 bases between the two germline ends. This CDR3 has 12 amino acids. CDR3 DNA: TGTGCCAGCTCACCACAGCGGGGTGAAGCTTTCTTT. As protein: CASSPQRGEAFF.

The table lists this clonotype with a few counts. The chain couples TRBV7-8 to TRBJ2-3; possible D gene TRBD2, 6 bases. This CDR3 comprises 16 residues. Trimming removed 7 bases from V and 0 bases from J, with 17 bases in between. Germline V lookup: CDR1 SGHVS, CDR2 FQNEAQ. The CDR3 DNA follows: TGTGCCAGCATTCCCGCCGGGAGATCTAGCACAGATACGCAGTATTTT. Residues: CASIPAGRSSTDTQYF.

This rearrangement joins TRBV9 to TRBJ1-1; D unresolved. Germline CDR1 SGDLS, CDR2 YYNGEE. This CDR3 has 12 residues. The V end was cut by 3 bases, the J end by 3 bases, with 6 bases between. The CDR3 nucleotides are TGTGCCAGCAGCGGGGTCGACACTGAAGCTTTCTTT. Translating gives CASSGVDTEAFF.

J is TRBJ1-1 and V is TRBV6-5; tentatively, D is TRBD1 (6 bases). The CDR3 spans 13 residues. In germline, CDR1 is MNHEY, CDR2 SVGAGI. The V and J ends lost 2 bases and 7 bases respectively, with 11 bases between them. CDR3 amino acids: CASSYGRGGEAFF. CDR3 nucleotides: TGTGCCAGCAGTTACGGCAGGGGCGGTGAAGCTTTCTTT.

This clonotype was found a few times. The chain recombines TRBV5-1 with TRBJ2-5; 9 bases match TRBD2. The V segment lost 0 bases and the J segment 4 bases; nucleotides outside the gene matches: 4. The V gene's germline CDR1 is SGHRS and CDR2 YFSETQ. The length of the CDR3 is 15 residues. CDR3 sequence reads: CASSLALAGSETQYF. The CDR3 DNA sequence: TGCGCCAGCAGCTTGGCGCTAGCGGGATCAGAGACCCAGTACTTC.

This clonotype was observed a handful of times. CDR3 sequence: CASSSGLQLKNSPLHF. CDR3 nucleotides: TGTGCCAGCAGTTCGGGACTCCAGCTTAAGAATTCACCCCTCCACTTT. The rearrangement uses TRBV12-3 or TRBV12-4 and TRBJ1-6; D might be TRBD1 (5 bases). V was clipped by 4 bases and J by 7 bases, with 17 bases between them. The CDR3 is 16 amino acids.

The rearrangement joins TRBV12-3 or TRBV12-4 to TRBJ2-7; a possible D gene is TRBD2 (5 bases). CDR3 length: 14 amino acids. The V and J ends lost 2 bases and 5 bases respectively, with 13 bases between them. The CDR3 DNA is TGTGCCAGCAGTTTAATACTAGTCAACCACGAGCAGTACTTC. It yields the protein CASSLILVNHEQYF.

This clonotype was counted between two and nine times. The V and J genes are TRBV6-2 or TRBV6-3 and TRBJ1-5; D is uncertain. V lost 8 bases, J lost 0 bases, and 8 bases lay in between. From germline, CDR1 is MNHEY and CDR2 SVGEGT. This CDR3 contains 13 residues. The CDR3, as DNA: TGTGCCAGCTCGCATTATAGCAATCAGCCCCAGCATTTT. Translated: CASSHYSNQPQHF.

This chain uses TRBV30 with TRBJ1-2; 7 nucleotides match TRBD1. The CDR3 runs 12 residues. After removal of 4 bases from V and 5 bases from J, the junction contained 4 bases not matched to a gene. Per the germline V gene, CDR1 is GTSNPN and CDR2 is SVGIG (reference sequence). The CDR3, as DNA: TGTGCCTGGACGGCGACAGGGTATGGCTACACCTTC. Protein product: CAWTATGYGYTF.

The chain joins TRBV20-1 to TRBJ1-6, with TRBD1 as a possible D gene (6 bases). Per germline, CDR1 DFQATT and CDR2 SNEGSKA (reference sequence). With 3 bases removed from V and 8 bases from J, the gap between germline ends came to 14 bases. This CDR3 has 14 amino acids. Here the CDR3 DNA reads TGCAGTGCTAGGTCCGGGGGCAACGATTCACCCCTCCACTTT. Residues: CSARSGGNDSPLHF.

The rearrangement links TRBV24-1 to TRBJ1-1; weak D call: TRBD1 (6 bases). The CDR3 is 17 residues long. Germline-derived CDR1 and CDR2 are KGHDR and SFDVKD. V was clipped by 3 bases and J by 1 base, with 17 bases between them. The CDR3 bases are TGTGCCACCAGTGATGGGGGGGCGGGGCTCCCGAACACTGAAGCTTTCTTT. Translated: CATSDGGAGLPNTEAFF.

The V gene is TRBV25-1, the J gene TRBJ1-1; D is undetermined. CDR1 is MGHDK and CDR2 is SYGVNS in the germline V gene. The CDR3 length is 13 residues. Trimming removed 6 bases from V and 4 bases from J, with 12 bases in between. The CDR3 reads CASRSLGFTEAFF. CDR3 nucleotides: TGTGCCAGCAGAAGTTTGGGGTTCACTGAAGCTTTCTTT.

The table lists this clonotype with a few counts. CDR3 nucleotide sequence: TGTGCCAGCAGCCTCAAAAGGGGGGTTTCTAACTATGGCTACACCTTC. This sequence encodes CASSLKRGVSNYGYTF. The chain carries TRBV14 and TRBJ1-2; TRBD1 is a possible D gene (6 bases). Germline lookup yields CDR1 SGHDN and CDR2 FVKESK. This CDR3 spans 16 amino acids. The ends were cut back, 4 bases at V and 0 bases at J, with 15 bases in the middle.

The chain links TRBV5-4 to TRBJ2-7; D possibly corresponds to TRBD2 (5 bases). CDR1 SGHNT and CDR2 YYREEE come from the germline V gene (reference sequence). The CDR3 is made up of 14 amino acids. Deletions cut 1 base from V and 6 bases from J, with 14 bases between. The CDR3 spells CASSLRGELREQYF. The CDR3 DNA follows: TGTGCCAGCAGCTTGCGGGGAGAACTTCGCGAGCAGTACTTC.

The V and J genes are TRBV2 and TRBJ2-1, with 16 bases aligning to TRBD2. V shed 6 bases and J 7 bases; nucleotides not matched to a gene: 6. The CDR3 has 16 amino acids. The germline gives CDR1 SNHLY, CDR2 FYNNEI. The CDR3 sequence: CASRPGLAGGRNEQFF. CDR3 coding DNA: TGTGCCAGCAGGCCGGGACTAGCGGGAGGGCGAAATGAGCAGTTCTTC. The full variable domain, in which reference TRBV2 and TRBJ2-1 provide the parts outside the CDR3, is EPEVTQTPSHQVTQMGQEVILRCVPISNHLYFYWYRQILGQKVEFLVSFYNNEISEKSEIFDDQFSVERPDGSNFTLKIRSTKLEDSAMYFCASRPGLAGGRNEQFFGPGTRLTVL.

The chain uses TRBV7-2 and TRBJ2-2; no reliable D call. Deletions cut 1 base from V and 9 bases from J, with 12 bases between. The length of the CDR3 is 14 residues. Per germline, CDR1 SGHTA and CDR2 FQGNSA. The CDR3 spells CASSLGGSPWELFF. In DNA, the CDR3 is TGTGCCAGCAGCTTAGGAGGCTCCCCATGGGAGCTGTTTTTT.

This clonotype has at least ten counts. The rearrangement uses TRBV4-3 and TRBJ1-2; maybe TRBD1 (6 bases). CDR3 length equals 14 residues. Germline V CDR1 and CDR2: LGHNA, YSLEER. With 0 bases removed from V and 6 bases from J, the gap between germline ends came to 11 bases. This CDR3 is CASSQDPGDDGYTF. CDR3 in DNA: TGCGCCAGCAGCCAAGATCCAGGGGATGATGGCTACACCTTC.

This clonotype was detected many times. The CDR3 spells CASSEYRVAGEYNEQFF. The CDR3 DNA follows: TGTGCCAGCAGTGAATATAGGGTAGCGGGGGAGTACAATGAGCAGTTCTTC. The chain uses TRBV25-1 and TRBJ2-1, with 9 bases that match TRBD2. CDR1 MGHDK and CDR2 SYGVNS come from the germline V gene. This CDR3 comprises 17 residues. V gave up 0 bases and J gave up 4 bases; unmatched junction bases: 7.

This clonotype has only a few counts. The chain is built from TRBV7-3 and TRBJ2-3, with D possibly called TRBD1 or TRBD2 (5 bases each). Trimming removed 5 bases from V and 14 bases from J, with 23 bases in between. The CDR3 length is 14 residues. The germline V gene has CDR1 SGHTA and CDR2 FQGTGA. The CDR3: CASSPRAGTASAYF. Written as DNA, the CDR3 is TGTGCCAGCAGCCCAAGGGCCGGGACGGCGAGTGCGTATTTT.

The chain combines TRBV20-1 with TRBJ2-7, with TRBD1 identical over 9 bases. This CDR3 region has 17 residues. Germline CDR1 DFQATT, CDR2 SNEGSKA (reference sequence). With 6 bases clipped from V and 6 bases from J, the junction kept 21 bases outside the gene matches. CDR3 protein: CSAPGQGGLSRTGEQYF. DNA of the CDR3: TGCAGTGCCCCGGGACAGGGCGGACTTTCGAGAACTGGCGAGCAGTACTTC.